The sequence of this TCR beta chain was determined in a study of T cell changes during pregnancy in multiple sclerosis. Clones were sequenced by immunoSEQ multiplex PCR, and TCRdb holds only the in-frame ones, with some missing. The sample shows 20,000 to 25,000 clones, approximately 89% of them seen only once. There are 13 residues in the CDR3. The ends lost 5 bases at V and 5 bases at J; junction bases unmatched: 4. Germline CDR1 SGHRS, CDR2 YFSETQ. The clonotype was recovered from a female donor with multiple sclerosis, enrolled in a pregnancy study. The sequences come from CD4+ T cells from peripheral blood mononuclear cells, collected in the third trimester of pregnancy. This sequence joins TRBV5-1 and TRBJ1-5; TRBD1 aligns across 7 bases. The CDR3 region is CASSSDRDQPQHF. CDR3 coding DNA: TGCGCCAGCAGTTCCGACAGGGATCAGCCCCAGCATTTT.